The 30 T cell receptor beta chains reported below all come from one sample, sequenced in a study of OX40 agonist ivuxolimab in advanced cancers. Clones were sequenced by immunoSEQ multiplex PCR, and TCRdb holds only the in-frame ones, with some missing. The data show 9,500 to 15,000 clones, roughly 69% seen once. The sequenced sample was CD4+ or CD8+ T cells sorted from blood, obtained in a trial of the OX40 agonist ivuxolimab. These receptors all stem from an adult with an advanced solid tumor such as melanoma, head and neck, liver or kidney cancer.

In this sample, this clone turned up once. The chain has TRBV7-2 and TRBJ2-7; the match to TRBD1 covers 10 bases. V lost 4 bases, J lost 3 bases, and 6 bases stayed unmatched. CDR1 is SGHTA and CDR2 is FQGNSA in the germline V gene. The CDR3 covers 15 residues. Here the CDR3 reads CASSWGTGEGYEQYF. CDR3 sequence (DNA): TGTGCCAGCAGCTGGGGGACAGGGGAGGGCTACGAGCAGTACTTC.

The chain employs TRBV7-9 and TRBJ2-7; possibly TRBD2 for D (6 bases). Trimming left V 0 bases short and J 0 bases short, with 6 bases between. CDR3 size: 14 residues. The germline gives CDR1 SEHNR, CDR2 FQNEAQ (reference sequence). Written as DNA, the CDR3 is TGTGCCAGCAGCTTAGCCGGGAGCTCCTACGAGCAGTACTTC. Translated, it gives CASSLAGSSYEQYF.

This sequence joins TRBV6-5 and TRBJ2-3; D is undetermined. Germline V CDR1 and CDR2: MNHEY, SVGAGI. CDR3 length: 14 amino acids. Trimming took off 2 bases at V and 0 bases at J, with 6 bases between the two ends. The CDR3 loop reads CASSYAHSTDTQYF. As DNA, the CDR3 is TGTGCCAGCAGTTACGCGCATAGCACAGATACGCAGTATTTT.

This chain connects TRBV5-6 to TRBJ2-5, with 8 bases identical to TRBD2. The J call may be mistaken, given a closer DNA end match to TRBJ2-7. This CDR3 region has 14 residues. Germline CDR1 is SGHDT and CDR2 is YYEEEE. The CDR3 protein is CASSLSGSAYEQYF. Written as DNA, the CDR3 is TGTGCCAGCAGCTTGAGCGGGAGCGCCTACGAGCAGTACTTC.

The chain couples TRBV27 to TRBJ1-5, with D unresolved. Germline V CDR1 and CDR2: MNHEY, SMNVEV (reference sequence). The ends were cut back, 0 bases at V and 3 bases at J, with 6 bases in the middle. CDR3 length equals 14 residues. CDR3: CASSLSVINQPQHF. The CDR3 DNA is TGTGCCAGCAGTTTATCGGTTATCAATCAGCCCCAGCATTTT.

The chain links TRBV28 to TRBJ2-5; D call uncertain. With 3 bases removed from V and 5 bases from J, the gap between germline ends came to 4 bases. This CDR3 is 11 amino acids long. Looked up from germline, CDR1 is MDHEN and CDR2 is SYDVKM. The CDR3 region is CASSFHETQYF. As DNA, the CDR3 is TGTGCCAGCAGTTTTCACGAGACCCAGTACTTC.

This sequence joins TRBV19 and TRBJ1-5; possibly TRBD1 for D (5 bases). The V gene lost 1 base and the J gene lost 5 bases, with 12 bases spanning the gap. CDR1 is LNHDA and CDR2 is SQIVND in the germline V gene (reference sequence). The CDR3 has 15 amino acids. CDR3 bases: TGTGCCAGTAGTATAGGGGGCAGGGTCGATCAGCCCCAGCATTTT. This translates into CASSIGGRVDQPQHF.

This chain joins TRBV27 and TRBJ2-1; 11 positions match TRBD1. Germline assignment: CDR1 MNHEY and CDR2 SMNVEV (reference sequence). V lost 6 bases, J lost 8 bases, and 15 bases stayed unmatched. The CDR3 covers 17 residues. Here the CDR3 DNA reads TGTGCCAGCAGCTCAACATCCGGGACAGGGGGTAACGATGAGCAGTTCTTC. This codes for CASSSTSGTGGNDEQFF.

The rearrangement joins TRBV6-5 to TRBJ1-1; D is unresolved. V was cut by 0 bases and J by 0 bases, with 8 bases left in between. Germline V lookup: CDR1 MNHEY, CDR2 SVGAGI. The CDR3 consists of 15 residues. The CDR3: CASSYSREMNTEAFF. Here the CDR3 DNA reads TGTGCCAGCAGTTACTCGCGGGAGATGAACACTGAAGCTTTCTTT.

In this sample, this clone turned up a few times. J is TRBJ2-1 and V is TRBV29-1, with no clear D. CDR3 length equals 10 residues. Germline loops: CDR1 SQVTM, CDR2 ANQGSEA. V was shortened by 6 bases and J by 12 bases, with 12 bases between the two germline ends. The chain's CDR3 is CSVLKGGQFF. CDR3 coding DNA: TGCAGCGTCCTTAAGGGTGGGCAGTTCTTC.

This rearrangement joins TRBV7-9 to TRBJ2-6; 10 nucleotides line up with TRBD1. J gave up 2 bases and V 10 bases, and 8 bases lay outside the gene matches. The CDR3 totals 16 residues. Per germline, CDR1 SEHNR and CDR2 FQNEAQ (reference sequence). CDR3 in amino acids: CATPDRGLAGANVLTF. The CDR3 DNA sequence: TGTGCCACCCCGGACAGGGGGTTGGCTGGGGCCAACGTCCTGACTTTC. Full variable domain (rest looked up from reference TRBV7-9 and TRBJ2-6): DTGVSQNPRHKITKRGQNVTFRCDPISEHNRLYWYRQTLGQGPEFLTYFQNEAQLEKSRLLSDRFSAERPKGSFSTLEIQRTEQGDSAMYLCATPDRGLAGANVLTFGAGSRLTVL.

The chain recombines TRBV21-1 with TRBJ2-5; the table's D call, TRBD1, was not checked against the DNA. TRBV21-1 is tagged as a pseudogene. The CDR3 totals 15 residues. CDR3 sequence reads: CANRGFTGPEETQYF. DNA of the CDR3: TGTGCCAACAGGGGGTTTACAGGACCCGAAGAGACCCAGTACTTC.

V and J are TRBV2 and TRBJ1-5; D gene unclear. CDR1 SNHLY and CDR2 FYNNEI come from the germline V gene. This CDR3 comprises 16 residues. Between the trimmed V and J ends, which lost 2 bases and 0 bases, there was a span of 11 bases. The DNA for the CDR3 is TGTGCCAGCAGTGAATACGGCGGAGTTAGCAATCAGCCCCAGCATTTT. Translation gives CASSEYGGVSNQPQHF.

This chain joins TRBV10-3 and TRBJ1-2; tentatively, D is TRBD1 (6 bases). This CDR3 spans 14 amino acids. V was shortened by 10 bases and J by 7 bases, with 22 bases between the two germline ends. Germline lookup yields CDR1 ENHRY and CDR2 SYGVKD. The CDR3 sequence is CATFEGGGEGGYTF. The CDR3 DNA follows: TGTGCCACCTTTGAGGGAGGGGGTGAGGGTGGCTACACCTTC.

This chain uses TRBV28 with TRBJ2-7, with 7 nucleotides matching TRBD1. Germline CDR1 is MDHEN and CDR2 is SYDVKM. J was trimmed by 3 bases and V by 5 bases; bases with no gene match: 10. The CDR3 sequence is 15 residues long. In DNA, the CDR3 is TGTGCCAGCAGTAAAGGGACAGTCAGGGGCTACGAGCAGTACTTC. It yields the protein CASSKGTVRGYEQYF. Based on the CDR3 plus reference TRBV28 and TRBJ2-7, the full variable domain is DVKVTQSSRYLVKRTGEKVFLECVQDMDHENMFWYRQDPGLGLRLIYFSYDVKMKEKGDIPEGYSVSREKKERFSLILESASTNQTSMYLCASSKGTVRGYEQYFGPGTRLTVT.

The rearrangement joins TRBV11-3 to TRBJ2-1, with unresolved D. With 2 bases removed from V and 0 bases from J, the gap between germline ends came to 11 bases. This CDR3 is built from 16 residues. CDR1 SGHNT and CDR2 YENEEA come from the germline V gene. The CDR3 reads CASSLLVLSSYNEQFF. CDR3 DNA sequence: TGTGCCAGCAGCTTACTAGTGCTAAGCTCCTACAATGAGCAGTTCTTC.

The chain joins TRBV7-8 to TRBJ2-7, with unresolved D. Per germline, CDR1 SGHVS and CDR2 FQNEAQ. The CDR3 spans 12 residues. Trimming took 4 bases from V and 4 from J, leaving 8 bases between them. CDR3 nucleotide sequence: TGTGCCAGCAGCTCCATGGTTTACGAGCAGTACTTC. Its translation: CASSSMVYEQYF.

This clone is classed as medium-sized (0.01 to 0.1%). The genes are TRBV19 and TRBJ2-1; TRBD2 aligns across 11 bases. This CDR3 has 18 amino acids. The V gene's germline CDR1 is LNHDA and CDR2 SQIVND (reference sequence). J gave up 1 base and V 0 bases, and 5 bases lay outside the gene matches. The CDR3, as DNA: TGTGCCAGTAGTATAGATCTTAGCGGGGGGGCGTCCTACAATGAGCAGTTCTTC. Amino acids: CASSIDLSGGASYNEQFF.

The J gene is TRBJ2-2, the V gene TRBV7-9, with no clear D. Germline V gene sequence: CDR1 SEHNR, CDR2 FQNEAQ (reference sequence). Trimming shortened V by 7 bases and J by 3 bases, and 3 bases separated the two germline ends. The CDR3 totals 11 residues. The CDR3 sequence: CASTYTGELFF. CDR3 nucleotides: TGTGCCAGCACATACACCGGGGAGCTGTTTTTT.

The J gene is TRBJ2-7, the V gene TRBV28; D perhaps matches TRBD2 (5 bases). Deletions cut 1 base from V and 7 bases from J, with 8 bases between. The length of the CDR3 is 12 residues. Germline CDR1 reads MDHEN; CDR2 reads SYDVKM. CDR3 region: CASSLFGGEQYF. The CDR3 DNA reads as TGTGCCAGCAGTTTATTTGGCGGGGAGCAGTACTTC.

The chain is built from TRBV19 and TRBJ2-7; D may be TRBD1 (5 bases). In germline, CDR1 is LNHDA, CDR2 SQIVND (reference sequence). This CDR3 comprises 13 residues. The ends were cut back, 3 bases at V and 2 bases at J, with 8 bases in the middle. CDR3 in amino acids: CASSIDSTYEQYF. For the CDR3, the DNA is TGTGCCAGTAGTATTGACAGTACCTACGAGCAGTACTTC.

The rearrangement uses TRBV6-5 and TRBJ1-2, with 9 bases matching TRBD1. Germline V gene data show CDR1 as MNHEY and CDR2 as SVGAGI. The CDR3 is 15 residues long. The V and J ends lost 5 bases and 2 bases, in that order; junction bases with no gene match: 6. Here the CDR3 reads CASSPGTGLNYGYTF. The CDR3 DNA sequence: TGTGCCAGCAGTCCCGGGACAGGGCTAAACTATGGCTACACCTTC.

The gene calls are TRBV27 and TRBJ2-1, with D possibly being TRBD2 (7 bases). With 5 bases removed from V and 7 bases from J, the gap between germline ends came to 21 bases. The CDR3 totals 16 residues. The V gene's germline CDR1 is MNHEY and CDR2 SMNVEV (reference sequence). Here the CDR3 DNA reads TGTGCCAGCAGTGTAGGGAGACAGGTCGGGAGGAATGAGCAGTTCTTC. Translation gives CASSVGRQVGRNEQFF.

The CDR3: CASSIGTSGREIAGTGELFF. The CDR3 DNA reads TGTGCCAGTAGTATAGGAACTAGCGGGAGGGAAATCGCGGGCACCGGGGAGCTGTTTTTT. V is TRBV19 and J is TRBJ2-2, with 13 positions matching TRBD2. The V segment lost 1 base and the J segment 4 bases; nucleotides outside the gene matches: 12. The CDR3 is made up of 20 amino acids. Germline V gene data show CDR1 as LNHDA and CDR2 as SQIVND (reference sequence).

The J gene is TRBJ2-3, the V gene TRBV4-2; 11 nucleotides align to TRBD2. Germline assignment: CDR1 LGHNA and CDR2 YNFKEQ. With 0 bases clipped from V and 6 bases from J, the junction kept 2 bases outside the gene matches. The CDR3 sequence is 15 residues long. The CDR3 nucleotides are TGTGCCAGCAGCCAAGATAGCGGGGGGGCTGATACGCAGTATTTT. Translation: CASSQDSGGADTQYF.

This clone was seen only once. The chain employs TRBV9 and TRBJ1-1; the D is unclear. Deletions cut 3 bases from V and 2 bases from J, with 8 bases between. Germline V gives CDR1 SGDLS, CDR2 YYNGEE. This CDR3 comprises 13 residues. Written as DNA, the CDR3 is TGTGCCAGCAGCGAACTGGGAAACACTGAAGCTTTCTTT. It encodes CASSELGNTEAFF.

Only one count was recorded for this clone. The CDR3 region has the DNA TGTGCCAGCCAGGTGAACACTGAAGCTTTCTTT. Protein product: CASQVNTEAFF. This rearrangement joins TRBV2 to TRBJ1-1; unclear D gene. V lost 8 bases to trimming and J lost 0 bases, with 4 bases between them. The CDR3 extends over 11 amino acids. CDR1 SNHLY and CDR2 FYNNEI come from the germline V gene.

This clone appeared a few times. This chain links TRBV4-1 with TRBJ1-1, with 9 bases lining up with TRBD1. The CDR3 sequence is 15 residues long. Germline V gene lookup returns CDR1 MGHRA and CDR2 YSYEKL. V was clipped by 3 bases and J by 7 bases; unmatched bases: 9. Written as DNA, the CDR3 is TGCGCCAGCAGCCAGGGGGGACAGGGCCCAAGTGAAGCTTTCTTT. This encodes CASSQGGQGPSEAFF.

J is TRBJ1-1 and V is TRBV5-6, with no clear D. CDR1 is SGHDT, CDR2 YYEEEE, per germline. V lost 1 base to trimming and J lost 0 bases, with 1 base between them. The CDR3 has 12 residues. The CDR3 sequence is CASSLMNTEAFF. CDR3 DNA: TGTGCCAGCAGCTTGATGAACACTGAAGCTTTCTTT.

The V call is TRBV7-9, the J call TRBJ1-1; 7 bases fit TRBD1. Trimming cost V 2 bases and J 1 base; bases outside gene matches: 4. The CDR3 consists of 15 residues. Germline CDR1 SEHNR, CDR2 FQNEAQ (reference sequence). In DNA, the CDR3 is TGTGCCAGCAGCTTATGGCAGGGGGAGAACACTGAAGCTTTCTTT. The encoded protein is CASSLWQGENTEAFF.